The rows below give T cell receptor beta chains drawn from one sample of a study of cytomegalovirus exposure and HLA in healthy donors. Only in-frame clones appear in the TCRdb table, and some are missing; sequencing was by immunoSEQ multiplex PCR. The sample contains about 210,000 clones, over 75% of which appear only once. Sequencing was performed on PBMCs. The receptor set was obtained from a male donor in good health and CMV-seronegative. CDR3s include the opening cysteine and the closing phenylalanine or tryptophan. Fields, in order: CDR3 length, D gene, J gene, clone size, V gene, CDR3 protein, CDR3 DNA. D genes are given only for firm matches. The size field is filled for only some rows; it gives once, few, many or a size class.

length: 11; D: .; J: TRBJ2-3; size: .; V: TRBV20-1; CDR3: CSAEGEDTQYF; DNA: TGCAGTGCCGAGGGTGAAGATACGCAGTATTTT
length: 15; D: .; J: TRBJ1-1; size: .; V: TRBV9; CDR3: CASSVGPRVNTEAFF; DNA: TGTGCCAGCAGCGTCGGCCCCAGGGTGAACACTGAAGCTTTCTTT
length: 13; D: .; J: TRBJ1-2; size: once; V: TRBV4-2; CDR3: CASSQEVRGGYTF; DNA: TGTGCCAGCAGCCAAGAGGTTCGCGGTGGCTACACCTTC
length: 15; D: TRBD1; J: TRBJ1-4; size: .; V: TRBV7-2; CDR3: CASSPQGQGNEKLFF; DNA: TGTGCCAGCAGCCCACAGGGACAGGGCAATGAAAAACTGTTTTTT
length: 14; D: TRBD2; J: TRBJ2-3; size: few; V: TRBV5-1; CDR3: CASSPSGGTDTQYF; DNA: TGCGCCAGCAGCCCTAGCGGGGGCACAGATACGCAGTATTTT
length: 15; D: TRBD1; J: TRBJ1-5; size: .; V: TRBV7-6; CDR3: CASGLEQGAIQPQHF; DNA: TGTGCCAGCGGCTTAGAACAGGGGGCGATTCAGCCCCAGCATTTT
length: 14; D: .; J: TRBJ1-5; size: .; V: TRBV4-1; CDR3: CASSQQTGFQPQHF; DNA: TGCGCCAGCAGCCAACAAACAGGGTTTCAGCCCCAGCATTTT
length: 15; D: TRBD1; J: TRBJ1-4; size: .; V: TRBV9; CDR3: CASSVQGATNEKLFF; DNA: TGTGCCAGCAGCGTGCAGGGGGCGACTAATGAAAAACTGTTTTTT
length: 17; D: TRBD1; J: TRBJ1-1; size: .; V: TRBV7-2; CDR3: CASSLTGTGVANTEAFF; DNA: TGTGCCAGCAGCTTAACCGGGACAGGGGTCGCGAACACTGAAGCTTTCTTT
length: 13; D: .; J: TRBJ1-1; size: .; V: TRBV29-1; CDR3: CSVGGGRATEAFF; DNA: TGCAGCGTTGGGGGGGGTCGTGCCACTGAAGCTTTCTTT
length: 16; D: TRBD1; J: TRBJ1-4; size: few; V: TRBV11-2; CDR3: CASSRGQSNTNEKLFF; DNA: TGTGCCAGCAGCAGGGGACAGTCGAACACTAATGAAAAACTGTTTTTT
length: 14; D: .; J: TRBJ2-1; size: .; V: TRBV6-5; CDR3: CASSSTELYNEQFF; DNA: TGTGCCAGCAGTTCGACAGAGCTATACAATGAGCAGTTCTTC
length: 14; D: .; J: TRBJ2-5; size: once; V: TRBV5-4; CDR3: CASSLKEGAETQYF; DNA: TGTGCCAGCAGCTTAAAGGAAGGGGCAGAGACCCAGTACTTC
length: 15; D: TRBD1; J: TRBJ1-2; size: few; V: TRBV10-3; CDR3: CAISDSGTGGSGYTF; DNA: TGTGCCATCAGTGACTCAGGGACAGGGGGCTCCGGCTACACCTTC
length: 15; D: TRBD2; J: TRBJ2-7; size: .; V: TRBV5-1; CDR3: CASSLLGGAGGEQYF; DNA: TGCGCCAGCAGCTTGTTGGGGGGAGCGGGGGGGGAGCAGTACTTC
length: 17; D: .; J: TRBJ1-5; size: once; V: TRBV30; CDR3: CVWSAPRDWGGNQPQHF; DNA: TGTGTCTGGAGTGCCCCCCGGGACTGGGGAGGCAATCAGCCCCAGCATTTT
length: 16; D: .; J: TRBJ1-2; size: .; V: TRBV9; CDR3: CASSDLSTDLNYGYTF; DNA: TGTGCCAGCAGTGACCTTTCGACAGATTTAAACTATGGCTACACCTTC
length: 15; D: .; J: TRBJ1-2; size: .; V: TRBV5-4; CDR3: CASSLPDRPNYGYTF; DNA: TGTGCCAGCAGCTTGCCCGACAGGCCTAACTATGGCTACACCTTC
length: 17; D: .; J: TRBJ2-1; size: .; V: TRBV29-1; CDR3: CSVGQVRGSRSYNEQFF; DNA: TGCAGCGTTGGTCAGGTCCGAGGGAGCAGGTCCTACAATGAGCAGTTCTTC
length: 14; D: TRBD2; J: TRBJ2-1; size: .; V: TRBV27; CDR3: CASRFGGGYNEQFF; DNA: TGTGCCAGCCGGTTCGGGGGGGGGTACAATGAGCAGTTCTTC
length: 14; D: .; J: TRBJ1-1; size: .; V: TRBV5-6; CDR3: CASGVSGGGTEAFF; DNA: TGTGCCAGCGGGGTCTCGGGGGGGGGAACTGAAGCTTTCTTT
length: 11; D: .; J: TRBJ2-1; size: .; V: TRBV30; CDR3: CACRGYNEQFF; DNA: TGTGCCTGCAGAGGGTACAATGAGCAGTTCTTC
length: 18; D: .; J: TRBJ1-2; size: .; V: TRBV5-4; CDR3: CASSSKSGPTPDDRTYTF; DNA: TGTGCCAGCAGCTCGAAGTCGGGTCCCACCCCCGACGATCGCACTTACACCTTC
length: 13; D: .; J: TRBJ2-2; size: .; V: TRBV6-5; CDR3: CASGMGLERELFF; DNA: TGTGCCAGCGGAATGGGGCTTGAGAGGGAGCTGTTTTTT
length: 16; D: TRBD1; J: TRBJ2-7; size: few; V: TRBV29-1; CDR3: CSVAVRGYRGTYEQYF; DNA: TGCAGCGTTGCAGTAAGGGGGTACAGGGGTACCTACGAGCAGTACTTC
length: 11; D: .; J: TRBJ1-2; size: .; V: TRBV20-1; CDR3: CSARGLHGYTF; DNA: TGCAGTGCTAGAGGACTTCATGGCTACACCTTC
length: 15; D: TRBD2; J: TRBJ2-1; size: .; V: TRBV7-3; CDR3: CASSLAGGPYNEQFF; DNA: TGTGCCAGCAGCCTCGCGGGGGGTCCGTACAATGAGCAGTTCTTC
length: 18; D: .; J: TRBJ1-4; size: .; V: TRBV27; CDR3: CASSLFSGPYNVREKLFF; DNA: TGTGCCAGCAGTTTATTTTCGGGTCCTTATAATGTTAGGGAAAAACTGTTTTTT
length: 12; D: TRBD1; J: TRBJ2-7; size: .; V: TRBV5-1; CDR3: CASSWDSYEQYF; DNA: TGCGCCAGCAGCTGGGACAGCTACGAGCAGTACTTC
length: 15; D: .; J: TRBJ2-4; size: .; V: TRBV19; CDR3: CASSIDSVAKNIQYF; DNA: TGTGCCAGTAGTATAGACAGTGTAGCCAAAAACATTCAGTACTTC
length: 14; D: TRBD2; J: TRBJ2-1; size: .; V: TRBV9; CDR3: CASSASGRSDEQFF; DNA: TGTGCCAGCAGCGCTAGCGGGAGGTCTGATGAGCAGTTCTTC
length: 16; D: TRBD1; J: TRBJ2-7; size: .; V: TRBV28; CDR3: CASRIVGTGPPHEQYF; DNA: TGTGCCAGCAGGATTGTTGGGACAGGGCCACCACACGAGCAGTACTTC
length: 14; D: TRBD1; J: TRBJ2-7; size: .; V: TRBV9; CDR3: CASSASGQAYEQYF; DNA: TGTGCCAGCAGCGCCTCCGGACAGGCCTACGAGCAGTACTTC
length: 14; D: .; J: TRBJ1-6; size: .; V: TRBV18; CDR3: CASSPRQGYSPLHF; DNA: TGTGCCAGCTCACCAAGGCAGGGTTATTCACCCCTCCACTTT
length: 15; D: .; J: TRBJ2-1; size: .; V: TRBV9; CDR3: CASSGWGVTGNEQFF; DNA: TGTGCCAGCAGCGGATGGGGGGTTACGGGCAATGAGCAGTTCTTC
length: 13; D: TRBD1; J: TRBJ2-1; size: .; V: TRBV7-9; CDR3: CASKGQGRDEQFF; DNA: TGTGCCAGCAAGGGACAGGGTCGGGATGAGCAGTTCTTC
length: 15; D: TRBD1; J: TRBJ1-2; size: .; V: TRBV19; CDR3: CASSIQGGARWGYTF; DNA: TGTGCCAGTAGTATACAAGGGGGCGCGAGATGGGGCTACACCTTC
length: 16; D: .; J: TRBJ1-2; size: .; V: TRBV11-2; CDR3: CASSLVGLGAGYGYTF; DNA: TGTGCCAGCAGCTTAGTCGGCCTTGGCGCGGGTTATGGCTACACCTTC
length: 15; D: .; J: TRBJ2-3; size: .; V: TRBV7-9; CDR3: CASSPAGQRTDTQYF; DNA: TGTGCCAGCAGCCCCGCGGGACAGCGCACAGATACGCAGTATTTT
length: 16; D: .; J: TRBJ1-6; size: .; V: TRBV27; CDR3: CASNPRVPSYGAPLHF; DNA: TGTGCCAGCAACCCGCGAGTCCCCTCCTATGGAGCACCCCTCCACTTT
length: 15; D: .; J: TRBJ2-3; size: .; V: TRBV25-1; CDR3: CATSPVRGGTDTQYF; DNA: TGTGCCACCTCCCCCGTTCGGGGAGGCACAGATACGCAGTATTTT
length: 15; D: .; J: TRBJ2-7; size: .; V: TRBV28; CDR3: CASSFQGFDSYEQYF; DNA: TGTGCCAGCAGTTTCCAGGGGTTTGACTCCTACGAGCAGTACTTC
length: 13; D: .; J: TRBJ2-1; size: .; V: TRBV27; CDR3: CASKGSSRGEQFF; DNA: TGTGCCAGCAAAGGAAGTTCCAGAGGCGAGCAGTTCTTC
length: 17; D: TRBD1; J: TRBJ1-2; size: few; V: TRBV7-2; CDR3: CASSLSPRDRGVEGYTF; DNA: TGTGCCAGCAGCTTATCCCCGCGGGACAGGGGTGTAGAGGGCTACACCTTC
length: 21; D: .; J: TRBJ1-2; size: .; V: TRBV19; CDR3: CASSQIPLTPRGEGTGYGYTF; DNA: TGTGCCAGTAGCCAAATCCCCTTGACTCCCAGGGGAGAAGGTACGGGCTATGGCTACACCTTC
length: 13; D: .; J: TRBJ1-1; size: .; V: TRBV19; CDR3: CASRDSPNTEAFF; DNA: TGTGCCAGTAGGGACAGCCCGAACACTGAAGCTTTCTTT
length: 16; D: .; J: TRBJ2-1; size: .; V: TRBV9; CDR3: CASSVVLGTQYNEQFF; DNA: TGTGCCAGCAGCGTAGTATTGGGGACTCAATACAATGAGCAGTTCTTC
length: 14; D: .; J: TRBJ1-2; size: .; V: TRBV15; CDR3: CATSYPVGGSGYTF; DNA: TGTGCCACCAGCTACCCCGTTGGGGGGTCTGGCTACACCTTC
length: 17; D: .; J: TRBJ2-1; size: .; V: TRBV7-3; CDR3: CASSLTAPGGGYNEQFF; DNA: TGTGCCAGCAGCTTAACAGCCCCTGGGGGAGGCTACAATGAGCAGTTCTTC
length: 14; D: .; J: TRBJ2-7; size: .; V: TRBV5-1; CDR3: CASTEQGGSYEQYF; DNA: TGCGCCAGCACCGAACAGGGGGGGTCCTACGAGCAGTACTTC
length: 14; D: .; J: TRBJ1-1; size: .; V: TRBV5-1; CDR3: CASSYSGYNTEAFF; DNA: TGCGCCAGCAGCTATTCAGGGTATAACACTGAAGCTTTCTTT
length: 15; D: TRBD2; J: TRBJ2-2; size: few; V: TRBV7-9; CDR3: CASSLGSGSTGELFF; DNA: TGTGCCAGCAGCTTAGGTAGCGGGAGCACCGGGGAGCTGTTTTTT
length: 18; D: TRBD1; J: TRBJ1-1; size: .; V: TRBV27; CDR3: CASSLLTGTGGAETEAFF; DNA: TGTGCCAGCAGTTTATTAACCGGGACAGGGGGCGCAGAAACTGAAGCTTTCTTT
length: 14; D: .; J: TRBJ1-2; size: few; V: TRBV7-9; CDR3: CASSVTVQLYGYTF; DNA: TGTGCCAGCAGCGTCACAGTACAACTCTATGGCTACACCTTC